These 19 T cell receptor beta chains originate from one sample sequenced in a study of blood T cell repertoires in COVID-19. Sequenced by immunoSEQ multiplex PCR; TCRdb stores in-frame clones only, minus some. The profile shows around 45,000 clones, around 80% of them singletons. Sequenced: peripheral blood. These receptors were collected from a woman aged 55-69 years with acute or convalescent COVID-19.

The J gene is TRBJ2-3, the V gene TRBV3-1 (or the pseudogene TRBV3-2); TRBD2 matches 13 bases. The germline V gene encodes CDR1 LGHDT and CDR2 YNNKEL (reference sequence). This CDR3 is built from 18 residues. V shed 0 bases and J 5 bases; nucleotides not matched to a gene: 8. CDR3 amino acids: CASSQDTSGGAGIDTQYF. The CDR3 DNA reads as TGTGCCAGCAGCCAAGATACTAGCGGGGGGGCAGGTATAGATACGCAGTATTTT.

In this sample, this clone turned up once. The chain is built from TRBV27 and TRBJ1-5; no clear D. Germline V lookup: CDR1 MNHEY, CDR2 SMNVEV (reference sequence). Trimming left V 4 bases short and J 2 bases short, with 9 bases between. This CDR3 region has 14 residues. CDR3 in DNA: TGTGCCAGCAGTTCGGGGATCGGCAATCAGCCCCAGCATTTT. Encoded protein: CASSSGIGNQPQHF.

This clone was found once. This chain joins TRBV18 and TRBJ1-1; D not resolved. Germline V gene data show CDR1 as KGHSH and CDR2 as LQKENI. Trimming pared 4 bases from V and 4 bases from J, leaving 16 bases between. This CDR3 comprises 15 residues. This CDR3 reads CASSLRRGRTTEAFF. DNA for the CDR3: TGTGCCAGCTCACTGAGGCGGGGTAGGACCACTGAAGCTTTCTTT.

The chain links TRBV6-1 to TRBJ2-7; 9 bases match TRBD1. CDR3 length: 19 amino acids. Germline CDR1 MNHNS, CDR2 SASEGT. The V and J ends lost 3 bases and 5 bases, in that order; junction bases with no gene match: 20. CDR3 amino acids: CASSDPRGSSWDRVHEQYF. As DNA, the CDR3 is TGTGCCAGCAGTGACCCAAGAGGATCCTCGTGGGACAGGGTCCACGAGCAGTACTTC.

This clone is a singleton in its sample. The chain joins TRBV5-1 to TRBJ2-7, with D unclear. CDR3 length equals 11 residues. V lost 4 bases and J 6 bases, leaving 8 bases between the germline ends. Germline values: CDR1 SGHRS, CDR2 YFSETQ. CDR3: CASSVHSEQYF. DNA of the CDR3: TGCGCCAGCAGCGTCCATTCCGAGCAGTACTTC.

The chain employs TRBV19 and TRBJ2-5; 11 bases fit TRBD2. There are 14 residues in the CDR3. Germline values: CDR1 LNHDA, CDR2 SQIVND (reference sequence). After removal of 10 bases from V and 2 bases from J, the junction contained 6 bases not matched to a gene. In nucleotides, the CDR3 is TGTGCCACCCGGACTAGCGGGTTTCAAGAGACCCAGTACTTC. Translated: CATRTSGFQETQYF.

J is TRBJ2-7 and V is TRBV2, with D possibly being TRBD1 (6 bases). Trimming took 10 bases from V and 5 from J, leaving 18 bases between them. The CDR3 runs to 13 residues. The germline V gene encodes CDR1 SNHLY and CDR2 FYNNEI. CDR3 in amino acids: CAIQLTGTDEQYF. The CDR3 DNA reads TGTGCCATACAACTCACAGGGACCGACGAGCAGTACTTC.

The chain joins TRBV6-5 to TRBJ2-7; D uncertain. CDR3 length equals 13 residues. Trimming took 6 bases from V and 3 from J, leaving 12 bases between them. Germline CDR1 is MNHEY and CDR2 is SVGAGI. The CDR3 sequence: CASRLLGNYEQYF. CDR3 DNA: TGTGCCAGCAGGCTCCTAGGAAACTACGAGCAGTACTTC.

J is TRBJ2-3 and V is TRBV5-4; 15 positions match TRBD2. Germline V gene lookup returns CDR1 SGHNT and CDR2 YYREEE (reference sequence). CDR3 length: 15 residues. With V trimmed by 4 bases and J by 4 bases, 1 base remained unmatched. This chain's CDR3 is CASSGLAGGPDTQYF. The CDR3, as DNA: TGTGCCAGCAGCGGACTAGCGGGGGGGCCAGATACGCAGTATTTT.

The chain's CDR3 is CASSVELSGGVTYNEQFF. The DNA for the CDR3 is TGTGCCAGCAGCGTAGAGTTAAGCGGGGGGGTAACCTACAATGAGCAGTTCTTC. The chain couples TRBV9 to TRBJ2-1; 10 nucleotides agree with TRBD2. Germline trimming cut 0 bases from V and 2 bases from J; bases unmatched to any gene: 8. CDR3 length: 18 residues. Germline assignment: CDR1 SGDLS and CDR2 YYNGEE. Full variable domain (missing parts from reference TRBV9 and TRBJ2-1): DSGVTQTPKHLITATGQRVTLRCSPRSGDLSVYWYQQSLDQGLQFLIQYYNGEERAKGNILERFSAQQFPDLHSELNLSSLELGDSALYFCASSVELSGGVTYNEQFFGPGTRLTVL.

The chain uses TRBV5-1 and TRBJ1-3; the match to TRBD1 covers 9 bases. The ends lost 1 base at V and 4 bases at J; junction bases unmatched: 3. The CDR3 spans 15 residues. Germline lookup yields CDR1 SGHRS and CDR2 YFSETQ. CDR3 region: CASSLTGGTGNTIYF. The CDR3 DNA is TGCGCCAGCAGCTTGACAGGGGGCACAGGAAACACCATATATTTT.

V is TRBV19 and J is TRBJ2-1; 9 bases agree with TRBD1. This CDR3 is built from 16 residues. Germline trimming cut 3 bases from V and 7 bases from J; bases unmatched to any gene: 10. Germline V gene lookup returns CDR1 LNHDA and CDR2 SQIVND (reference sequence). The chain's CDR3 is CASSILSGTGSNEQFF. CDR3 nucleotides: TGTGCCAGTAGTATCCTGTCCGGGACAGGGAGTAATGAGCAGTTCTTC.

V is TRBV12-3 or TRBV12-4 and J is TRBJ1-1; possible D gene TRBD1, 5 bases. The CDR3 sequence is 13 residues long. V was trimmed by 6 bases and J by 3 bases, leaving 11 bases between them. The CDR3 region has the DNA TGTGCCAGCAGCCCCAGGGAGGACACTGAAGCTTTCTTT. This gives the protein CASSPREDTEAFF.

The rearrangement links TRBV19 to TRBJ1-4, with D hard to call. V was pared by 6 bases and J by 8 bases, with 19 bases between. Germline V CDR1 and CDR2: LNHDA, SQIVND (reference sequence). CDR3 length equals 15 residues. The CDR3 region is CASSQTGRPPEKLFF. The DNA of the CDR3 is TGTGCCAGTAGCCAAACGGGGAGACCCCCCGAAAAACTGTTTTTT.

The V call is TRBV5-1, the J call TRBJ1-3; D gene unclear. Germline V gene data show CDR1 as SGHRS and CDR2 as YFSETQ. The CDR3 runs 12 residues. The V end lost 0 bases, the J end lost 5 bases, and 3 bases lay between the germline ends. The CDR3 spells CASSLDRNTIYF. The CDR3 DNA reads TGCGCCAGCAGCTTGGACAGAAACACCATATATTTT.

The chain has TRBV7-3 and TRBJ2-1; 7 nucleotides agree with TRBD1. CDR3 length: 13 residues. The germline V gene has CDR1 SGHTA and CDR2 FQGTGA. V trimming: 5 bases; J trimming: 9 bases; junction bases outside the gene matches: 7. CDR3 sequence: CASSPDRAGEQFF. The CDR3 DNA sequence: TGTGCCAGCAGCCCCGACAGGGCCGGTGAGCAGTTCTTC. Supplemented by reference TRBV7-3 and TRBJ2-1, the full variable domain reads GAGVSQTPSNKVTEKGKYVELRCDPISGHTALYWYRQSLGQGPEFLIYFQGTGAADDSGLPNDRFFAVRPEGSVSTLKIQRTERGDSAVYLCASSPDRAGEQFFGPGTRLTVL.

The chain links TRBV11-1 to TRBJ2-2; no definite D call. CDR1 and CDR2 from the germline V gene are SGHAT and FQDESV (reference sequence). V was pared by 5 bases and J by 7 bases, with 5 bases between. The CDR3 is made up of 11 amino acids. The CDR3 spells CASSHSGELFF. For the CDR3, the DNA is TGTGCCAGCAGCCACAGCGGGGAGCTGTTTTTT.

The gene calls are TRBV19 and TRBJ1-1; TRBD1 might be the D (6 bases). The CDR3 runs to 13 residues. Germline CDR1 and CDR2: LNHDA and SQIVND (reference sequence). The ends were cut back, 8 bases at V and 11 bases at J, with 21 bases in the middle. The CDR3 sequence: CASFSWGTSKAFF. CDR3 DNA sequence: TGTGCCAGTTTTTCGTGGGGGACATCGAAGGCTTTCTTT. Full variable domain (remainder filled in from reference TRBV19 and TRBJ1-1): DGGITQSPKYLFRKEGQNVTLSCEQNLNHDAMYWYRQDPGQGLRLIYYSQIVNDFQKGDIAEGYSVSREKKESFPLTVTSAQKNPTAFYLCASFSWGTSKAFFGQGTRLTVV.

The chain employs TRBV12-3 or TRBV12-4 and TRBJ2-2; D may be TRBD1 (6 bases). CDR3 length equals 13 residues. V lost 9 bases, J lost 2 bases, and 10 bases lay in between. The CDR3 DNA reads TGTGCCAGTTGGACAGCTAACACCGGGGAGCTGTTTTTT. This gives the protein CASWTANTGELFF.